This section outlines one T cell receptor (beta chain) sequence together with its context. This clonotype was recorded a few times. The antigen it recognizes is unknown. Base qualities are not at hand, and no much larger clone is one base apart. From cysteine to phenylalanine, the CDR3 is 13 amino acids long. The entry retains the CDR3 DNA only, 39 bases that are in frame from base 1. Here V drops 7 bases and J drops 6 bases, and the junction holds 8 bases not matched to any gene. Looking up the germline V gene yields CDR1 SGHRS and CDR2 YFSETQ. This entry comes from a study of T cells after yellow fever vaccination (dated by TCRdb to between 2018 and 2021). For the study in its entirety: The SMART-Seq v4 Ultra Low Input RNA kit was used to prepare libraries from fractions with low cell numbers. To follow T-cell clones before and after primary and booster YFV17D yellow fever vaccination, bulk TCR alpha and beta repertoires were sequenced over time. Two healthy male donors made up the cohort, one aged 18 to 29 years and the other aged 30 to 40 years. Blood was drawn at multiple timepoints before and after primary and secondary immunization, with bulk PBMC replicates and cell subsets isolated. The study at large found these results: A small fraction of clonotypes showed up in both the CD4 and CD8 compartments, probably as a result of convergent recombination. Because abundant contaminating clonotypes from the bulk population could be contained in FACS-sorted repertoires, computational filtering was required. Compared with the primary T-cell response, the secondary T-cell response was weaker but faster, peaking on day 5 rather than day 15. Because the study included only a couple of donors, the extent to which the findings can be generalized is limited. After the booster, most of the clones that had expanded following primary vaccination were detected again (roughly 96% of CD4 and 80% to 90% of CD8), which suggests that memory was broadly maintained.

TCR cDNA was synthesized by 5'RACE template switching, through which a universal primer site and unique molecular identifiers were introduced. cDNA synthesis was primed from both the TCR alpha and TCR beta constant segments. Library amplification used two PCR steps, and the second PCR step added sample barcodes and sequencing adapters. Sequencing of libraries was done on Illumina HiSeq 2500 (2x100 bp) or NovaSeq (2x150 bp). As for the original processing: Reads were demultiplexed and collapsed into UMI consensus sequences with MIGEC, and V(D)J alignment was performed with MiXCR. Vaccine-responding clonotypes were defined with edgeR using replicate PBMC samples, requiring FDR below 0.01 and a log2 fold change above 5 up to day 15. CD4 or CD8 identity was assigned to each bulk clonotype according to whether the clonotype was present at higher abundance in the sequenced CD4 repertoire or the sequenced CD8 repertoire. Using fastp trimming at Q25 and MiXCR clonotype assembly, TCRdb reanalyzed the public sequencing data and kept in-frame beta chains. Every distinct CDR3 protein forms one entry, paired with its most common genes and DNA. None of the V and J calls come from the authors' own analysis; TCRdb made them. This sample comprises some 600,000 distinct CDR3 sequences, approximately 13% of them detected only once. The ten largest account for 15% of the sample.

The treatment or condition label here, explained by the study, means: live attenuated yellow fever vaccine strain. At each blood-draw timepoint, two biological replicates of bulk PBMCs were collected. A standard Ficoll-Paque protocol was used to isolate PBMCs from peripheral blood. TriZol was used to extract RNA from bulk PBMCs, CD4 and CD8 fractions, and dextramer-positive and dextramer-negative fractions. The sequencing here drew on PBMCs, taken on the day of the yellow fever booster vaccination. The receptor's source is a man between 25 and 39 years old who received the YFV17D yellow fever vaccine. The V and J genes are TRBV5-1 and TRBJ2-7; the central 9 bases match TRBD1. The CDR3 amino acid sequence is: CASAKDRGREQYF. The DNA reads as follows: TGCGCCAGCGCAAAGGACAGGGGACGCGAGCAGTACTTC. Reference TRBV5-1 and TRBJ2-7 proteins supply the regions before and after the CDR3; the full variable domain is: KAGVTQTPRYLIKTRGQQVTLSCSPISGHRSVSWYQQTPGQGLQFLFEYFSETQRNKGNFPGRFSGRQFSNSRSEMNVSTLELGDSALYLCASAKDRGREQYFGPGTRLTVT.